The 21 T cell receptor beta chains below all came from one sample that was sequenced in a study of tumor-infiltrating lymphocytes in primary liver carcinoma. Unsorted bulk tissue of roughly 17-33 mg yielded co-extracted RNA and DNA. Using a constant-region primer together with ProtoScript II reverse transcriptase, TCR beta cDNA was made from about 490 ng of total RNA. For TCR beta, libraries were produced by three nested multiplex PCR rounds using slightly modified ARM-PCR. For 10 cycles apiece, the opening two PCR rounds ran with TRBV1-TRBV30 forward primers and a C-beta reverse primer. MiXCR was run by TCRdb on the multiplex PCR reads, yielding one entry per CDR3 protein. In the table there are about 30,000 distinct CDR3 sequences, 70% to 80% of which are singletons. The specimen was liver tumor tissue from sampling region 3. The subset: tumor region T3, left-lateral pole. The source of these receptors is a woman aged 30 to 39 with primary liver carcinoma and hepatitis B virus infection.

This chain connects TRBV28 to TRBJ2-2; TRBD2 matches 7 bases. The CDR3 extends over 14 amino acids. The germline V gene encodes CDR1 MDHEN and CDR2 SYDVKM. V trimming: 4 bases; J trimming: 9 bases; junction bases outside the gene matches: 8. Here the CDR3 DNA reads TGTGCCAGCAGTTCTAGCGGTAAGACCTGGGAGCTGTTTTTT. Residues: CASSSSGKTWELFF.

Concerning this clonotype: Just one base apart from a much larger clone, this may be a read error. The chain is built from TRBV11-3 and TRBJ1-1; possibly TRBD1 for D (5 bases). V was clipped by 4 bases and J by 10 bases, with 16 bases between them. Germline assignment: CDR1 SGHNT and CDR2 YENEEA. The CDR3 runs 13 residues. The CDR3 protein is CASSSIVTEVAFF. The DNA for the CDR3 is TGTGCCAGCAGCTCAATTGTGACAGAAGTAGCTTTCTTT.

In this sample, this clonotype turned up many times. This rearrangement joins TRBV11-2 to TRBJ2-2, with 9 positions matching TRBD2. This CDR3 has 16 residues. V trimming: 5 bases; J trimming: 7 bases; junction bases outside the gene matches: 11. Germline assignment: CDR1 SGHAT and CDR2 FQNNGV. The CDR3: CASSVSSGLAGGELFF. The CDR3, as DNA: TGTGCCAGCAGCGTAAGCTCGGGACTAGCTGGCGGGGAGCTGTTTTTT.

This chain links TRBV6-5 with TRBJ1-3; D gene unclear. The CDR3 runs to 16 residues. The V gene's germline CDR1 is MNHEY and CDR2 SVGAGI. Trimming took 9 bases from V and 9 from J, leaving 27 bases between them. The CDR3 is CASSPRSGGPRITIYF. Written as DNA, the CDR3 is TGTGCCAGTAGTCCACGATCAGGCGGGCCCCGAATCACCATATATTTT.

Comment on this clonotype: A much larger clone lies a single base off, so this may be a read error. The chain couples TRBV29-1 to TRBJ2-1; 8 bases match TRBD1. CDR1 is SQVTM and CDR2 is ANQGSEA in the germline V gene. CDR3 length equals 13 residues. Trimming at V came to 5 bases and at J to 5 bases, leaving 5 bases not matched to a gene. CDR3 sequence reads: CSVKGDRNNEQFF. The CDR3 DNA sequence: TGCAGCGTTAAGGGGGACAGGAACAATGAGCAGTTCTTC.

This clonotype is labeled as medium-sized. This chain links TRBV7-9 with TRBJ1-1; weak D call: TRBD1 (5 bases). CDR1 SEHNR and CDR2 FQNEAQ come from the germline V gene (reference sequence). The CDR3 runs 14 residues. V lost 3 bases and J 1 base, leaving 9 bases between the germline ends. The CDR3 nucleotides read TGTGCCAGCAGCTTCGGGCAGGGGAACACTGAAGCTTTCTTT. Translated: CASSFGQGNTEAFF. Filled out from reference TRBV7-9 and TRBJ1-1, the complete variable domain reads DTGVSQNPRHKITKRGQNVTFRCDPISEHNRLYWYRQTLGQGPEFLTYFQNEAQLEKSRLLSDRFSAERPKGSFSTLEIQRTEQGDSAMYLCASSFGQGNTEAFFGQGTRLTVV.

As to this clonotype: A read error is possible here, since a much larger clone lies one base away. J is TRBJ2-2 and V is TRBV11-3; no definite D call. CDR3 size: 16 residues. CDR1 is SGHNT, CDR2 YENEEA, per germline. CDR3 residues: CACSSATLANTGELFF. The CDR3 DNA follows: TGTGCCTGCAGCTCCGCTACACTGGCCAACACCGGGGAGCTGTTTTTT.

The rearrangement joins TRBV7-9 to TRBJ2-7, with D possibly being TRBD2 (5 bases). This CDR3 comprises 15 residues. Trimming removed 5 bases at V and 2 bases at J, with 16 bases between. CDR1 SEHNR and CDR2 FQNEAQ come from the germline V gene (reference sequence). The CDR3 sequence: CASSTSGIHAYEQYF. CDR3 bases: TGTGCCAGCAGCACCTCCGGGATACATGCCTACGAGCAGTACTTC.

To note about this clonotype: A read error may account for a junction end that differs from germline. V is TRBV11-2 and J is TRBJ2-5; TRBD2 matches 9 bases. Germline V gives CDR1 SGHAT, CDR2 FQNNGV. The CDR3 has 17 residues. CDR3 protein: CVSSPRGQLAGLETQYF. The CDR3 DNA follows: TGTGTCAGCAGCCCTAGAGGACAACTAGCGGGCCTAGAGACCCAGTACTTC.

The CDR3 here is CASSPQTAGLREQYF. In DNA, the CDR3 is TGTGCCAGCAGCCCACAGACAGCAGGACTACGCGAGCAGTACTTC. The chain recombines TRBV11-1 with TRBJ2-7; D might be TRBD2 (6 bases). CDR1 and CDR2 from the germline V gene are SGHAT and FQDESV (reference sequence). The CDR3 is 15 amino acids. The germline V and J ends were trimmed by 5 bases and 6 bases, with 20 bases remaining between them.

This rearrangement joins TRBV14 to TRBJ1-5; TRBD1 agrees at 7 bases. Germline CDR1 is SGHDN and CDR2 is FVKESK. J lost 4 bases, V lost 2 bases, and 14 bases had no gene match. The CDR3 is made up of 18 amino acids. The CDR3: CASSQTAVGTDPNQPQHF. CDR3 nucleotide sequence: TGTGCCAGCAGCCAAACTGCCGTCGGGACAGATCCGAATCAGCCCCAGCATTTT.

Notes on this clonotype: One end of the junction is discordant with germline, which a read error may explain. The DNA for the CDR3 is TGTTCCAGCAGTACCTATGCGGCGCAGACCGTCTACTATGGCTACACCTTC. Translated: CSSSTYAAQTVYYGYTF. The chain couples TRBV6-6 to TRBJ1-2; D ambiguous. Looked up from germline, CDR1 is MNHNY and CDR2 is SVGAGI (reference sequence). This CDR3 spans 17 amino acids.

This clonotype showed up just once. The conserved final phenylalanine or tryptophan is absent from the CDR3, which likely points to a read error. The chain is built from TRBV11-2 and TRBJ2-2; no clear D. The CDR3 is 16 residues long. CDR1 is SGHAT and CDR2 is FQNNGV in the germline V gene. The CDR3 reads CASSPDPQLNTEELFI. DNA of the CDR3: TGTGCCAGCAGTCCCGATCCCCAATTGAACACCGAGGAGCTGTTTATT.

This rearrangement joins TRBV12-3 or TRBV12-4 to TRBJ2-1; no clear D. V was shortened by 5 bases and J by 8 bases, with 7 bases between the two germline ends. The CDR3 runs to 11 residues. This chain's CDR3 is CASSASHEQFF. DNA for the CDR3: TGTGCCAGCAGTGCGTCCCATGAGCAGTTCTTC.

This clonotype showed up many times. The CDR3 sequence is CASSPSAAAGEQFF. The CDR3 DNA reads TGTGCCAGCAGCCCGAGCGCGGCGGCGGGTGAGCAGTTCTTC. The rearrangement links TRBV7-9 to TRBJ2-1; D might be TRBD2 (5 bases). V lost 5 bases and J lost 9, with 17 bases in between. The CDR3 is made up of 14 amino acids. Germline assignment: CDR1 SEHNR and CDR2 FQNEAQ (reference sequence). Variable domain in full (rest from reference TRBV7-9 and TRBJ2-1): DTGVSQNPRHKITKRGQNVTFRCDPISEHNRLYWYRQTLGQGPEFLTYFQNEAQLEKSRLLSDRFSAERPKGSFSTLEIQRTEQGDSAMYLCASSPSAAAGEQFFGPGTRLTVL.

The chain joins TRBV11-2 to TRBJ1-2; a possible D gene is TRBD1 (5 bases). The CDR3 has 15 amino acids. Per the germline V gene, CDR1 is SGHAT and CDR2 is FQNNGV. Written as DNA, the CDR3 is TGTGTCAACAGCTTAGATGAGATGGCAGGGAGAGGCTACACCTTC. This gives the protein CVNSLDEMAGRGYTF.

Points on this clonotype: This is likely a read error, given that the CDR3 carries no conserved phenylalanine or tryptophan at its end. The DNA is left out, because the CDR3 cannot be placed on it with certainty; the CDR3 is given as TCRdb lists it. This rearrangement joins TRBV6-5 to TRBJ1-1; the D call of TRBD1 is as the table states it, not checked on the DNA. The CDR3 region is 13 residues in length, termini included. Germline V CDR1 and CDR2: MNHEY, SVGAGI. CDR3 region: CANSWNRDAEACL.

The V gene is TRBV4-3, the J gene TRBJ2-7; weak D call: TRBD2 (6 bases). With 1 base removed from V and 3 bases from J, the gap between germline ends came to 22 bases. Germline-derived CDR1 and CDR2 are LGHNA and YSLEER. This CDR3 region has 18 residues. This CDR3 is CASSQAVMGGHNSYEQYF. CDR3 DNA sequence: TGCGCCAGCAGCCAAGCTGTGATGGGAGGTCACAATAGCTACGAGCAGTACTTC.

Comments on this clonotype: A junction end diverges from the germline sequence, so it may reflect a read error. The CDR3 loop is CPSSSPGTANHMNTEAFF. CDR3 sequence (DNA): TGTCCCAGCAGTTCCCCCGGGACCGCGAACCATATGAACACTGAAGCTTTCTTT. The chain uses TRBV28 and TRBJ1-1; D may be TRBD1 (5 bases). Germline V gives CDR1 MDHEN, CDR2 SYDVKM. The CDR3 has 18 amino acids.

The table lists this clonotype with a few counts. This may come from a read error, since a much larger clone is one base off. The chain uses TRBV11-2 and TRBJ2-1, with TRBD2 as a possible D gene (5 bases). This CDR3 is 14 amino acids long. Germline loops: CDR1 SGHAT, CDR2 FQNNGV. As DNA, the CDR3 is TGTGTCAGTAGTCCGGACTCGAGGTATAGGGAGCAGTCCTTC. Residues: CVSSPDSRYREQSF.

Points on this clonotype: This may come from a read error, since a much larger clone is one base off. Because it lacks the conserved phenylalanine or tryptophan at the end, this CDR3 is likely a read error. No DNA is shown, since the ends of the CDR3 on it are uncertain; the CDR3 is the one TCRdb lists. The rearrangement joins TRBV11-2 to TRBJ2-1. The CDR3 sequence runs 13 residues, both termini included. Germline CDR1 SGHAT, CDR2 FQNNGV. CDR3 in amino acids: CASSLGLNNEHFS.